The rows below give T cell receptor beta chains drawn from one sample of a study of T cell repertoires in cytomegalovirus infection. These TCRs are of unknown antigen specificity. Each CDR3 protein gets one entry after TCRdb re-called the reads with MiXCR. In the table there are about 69,000 distinct CDR3 sequences, around 27% of which are singletons. The sample here was CD8+ T cells from cultured PBMCs, taken from culture after CMV antigen stimulation. The receptor source for this set is a human donor in good health (CMV status not recorded). Some clones in this sample may be carry-over from other donors' samples. Each CDR3 is given with its conserved first and last residue. The D gene is left open where the match is weak. Rows give clone size only sometimes, using once, few, many, or a class for an expanded clone.

v_call	j_call	d_call	clone_size	cdr3_nt	cdr3_aa
TRBV11-1	TRBJ2-5	.	.	TGTGCCAGCAGCACTAGAAACGGGCAGCAAGAGACCCAGTACTTC	CASSTRNGQQETQYF
TRBV7-2	TRBJ1-4	.	many	TGTGCCAGCAGTCTAGATCCTTGGGGAAGAAAACTGTTTTTT	CASSLDPWGRKLFF
TRBV4-1	TRBJ1-1	.	many	TGCGCCAGCAGCCAAGAACCAGGATTCGGAGGTTCTAGGTTGGGCACTGAAGCTTTCTTT	CASSQEPGFGGSRLGTEAFF
TRBV5-6	TRBJ2-2	TRBD2	.	TGTGCCAGCAGCTTGGCGGTGCGGGGGACGTCCGGGGAGCTGTTTTTT	CASSLAVRGTSGELFF
TRBV6-5	TRBJ2-1	.	.	TGTGCCAGCAGTTACTCGCCAGGCTCCTACAATGAGCAGTTCTTC	CASSYSPGSYNEQFF
TRBV7-2	TRBJ1-1	.	many	TGTGCCAGCAGCTCTTCAGGGTCGAGCACTGAAGCTTTCTTT	CASSSSGSSTEAFF
TRBV7-8	TRBJ2-1	.	many	TGTGCCAGCAGCCAAACTTGGGTAGGGCAGTTCTTC	CASSQTWVGQFF
TRBV7-9	TRBJ1-2	.	.	TGTGCCAGCAGCTCAGGGGCCAGGGCCTATGGCTACACCTTC	CASSSGARAYGYTF
TRBV7-9	TRBJ2-7	TRBD1	.	TGTGCCAGCAGCAATCGGGACAGGGGGCCCAACGAGCAGTACTTC	CASSNRDRGPNEQYF
TRBV27	TRBJ2-1	.	few	TGTGCCAGCAGCCACAGAGATTCTTCCTACAATGAGCAGTTCTTC	CASSHRDSSYNEQFF
TRBV28	TRBJ1-1	.	.	TGTGCCAGCAGTTTTACAGGTTTTTCCCTCCAAGCTTTCTTT	CASSFTGFSLQAFF
TRBV19	TRBJ1-1	TRBD1	few	TGTGCCAGTAGTGACGGGACAGGGGGGAACACTGAAGCTTTCTTT	CASSDGTGGNTEAFF
TRBV6-2/TRBV6-3	TRBJ2-7	TRBD1	.	TGTGCCAGCAGTTACTCGAGGGACAGGGGCTACTACGAGCAGTACTTC	CASSYSRDRGYYEQYF
TRBV6-6	TRBJ2-1	TRBD2	once	TGTGCCAGTGCTAGCGGCAATGAGCAGTTCTTC	CASASGNEQFF
TRBV6-1	TRBJ1-2	.	once	TGTGCCAGCAGTGAGCCTGAGACTCCTAACGGCGGCTACACCTTC	CASSEPETPNGGYTF
TRBV9	TRBJ1-4	.	.	TGTGCCAGCAGCGTAGATGGACGAGACAGAACCGCAAAACTGTTTTTT	CASSVDGRDRTAKLFF
TRBV4-1	TRBJ2-2	.	once	TGCGCCAGCAGCCAAGAAAAAGGAGGGGAAAGCACCGGGGAGCTGTTTTTT	CASSQEKGGESTGELFF
TRBV6-2/TRBV6-3	TRBJ2-1	TRBD1	.	TGTGCCAGCAGTTACGATGCAGCAGGGGGCGAAAGCTCCTACAATGAGCAGTTCTTC	CASSYDAAGGESSYNEQFF
TRBV5-1	TRBJ2-2	.	.	TGCGCCAGCAAAGGGAGCACCGGGGAGCTGTTTTTT	CASKGSTGELFF
TRBV20-1	TRBJ1-1	.	.	TGCAGTGCTAGAGAATTGTGGCTGTCGTACACTGAAGCTTTCTTT	CSARELWLSYTEAFF
TRBV27	TRBJ1-6	.	few	TGTGCCAGCAGTTTTTCGGCAAGCTCCTATAATTCACCCCTCCACTTT	CASSFSASSYNSPLHF
TRBV6-6	TRBJ1-1	.	few	TGTGCCAGCAGTTACACGGATACTACAGGTGAAGCTTTCTTT	CASSYTDTTGEAFF
TRBV19	TRBJ1-1	TRBD1	.	TGTGCCAGTAGTATAGAGGGGGGGGGACAGGGGACTGAAGCTTTCTTT	CASSIEGGGQGTEAFF
TRBV5-6	TRBJ2-7	TRBD1	few	TGTGCCAGCAGCTTGGGGACAGGGAAAACGTACTTC	CASSLGTGKTYF
TRBV7-8	TRBJ2-2	.	few	TGTGCCAGCAGCCTGGCGGGGCTCGACACCGGGGAGCTGTTTTTT	CASSLAGLDTGELFF
TRBV19	TRBJ1-2	.	.	TGTGCCAGTAGTAACCGGGACTTTGGTGGCTACACCTTC	CASSNRDFGGYTF
TRBV9	TRBJ2-3	TRBD2	.	TGTGCCAGCAGCGTGACTAGCGGGGGGCCCAGCACAGATACGCAGTATTTT	CASSVTSGGPSTDTQYF
TRBV7-9	TRBJ2-1	.	many	TGTGCCAGCAGCTTAGGGACAGTTAGAGGGTATGAGCAGTTCTTC	CASSLGTVRGYEQFF
TRBV6-6	TRBJ2-3	.	many	TGTGCCAGCAGCGGACTAGATACGCAGTATTTT	CASSGLDTQYF